The 8 T cell receptor beta chains below all came from one sample that was sequenced in a study of graft-versus-host responses after intestinal transplantation. TCRdb keeps only in-frame clones here, not all; method: immunoSEQ multiplex PCR. The table lists tens of thousands of clones, about 90% of them singletons. These TCRs' antigens remain unknown. The specimen was unstimulated CD8+ T cells sorted from spleen or lymph node cells, collected before transplant. These receptors all stem from a human donor who was the organ donor for an intestinal transplant.

V is TRBV6-5 and J is TRBJ2-3, with TRBD1 matching 7 bases. The CDR3 is 14 amino acids. Germline CDR1 reads MNHEY; CDR2 reads SVGAGI. With 5 bases clipped from V and 2 bases from J, the junction kept 4 bases outside the gene matches. The CDR3 sequence: CASSLDRDTDTQYF. The CDR3 DNA is TGTGCCAGCAGTCTAGACAGGGACACAGATACGCAGTATTTT.

The chain employs TRBV6-4 and TRBJ2-1; TRBD1 matches 8 bases. Trimming at V came to 2 bases and at J to 5 bases, leaving 2 bases not matched to a gene. The CDR3 covers 14 residues. Germline-derived CDR1 and CDR2 are MRHNA and SNTAGT. CDR3 protein: CASSDQGAHNEQFF. CDR3 nucleotides: TGTGCCAGCAGTGACCAGGGGGCCCACAATGAGCAGTTCTTC.

The V call is TRBV28, the J call TRBJ2-2, with D tentatively TRBD2 (5 bases). CDR3 length: 14 amino acids. CDR1 is MDHEN, CDR2 SYDVKM, per germline. V gave up 8 bases and J gave up 6 bases, with 16 bases separating them. The CDR3 bases are TGTGCCAGCGGGGTACTAGTATGGTCCGGGGAGCTGTTTTTT. It translates to CASGVLVWSGELFF.

The chain combines TRBV6-5 with TRBJ1-1, with D possibly matching TRBD1 (6 bases). V lost 5 bases, J lost 10 bases, and 23 bases lay in between. Germline CDR1 MNHEY, CDR2 SVGAGI. This CDR3 is built from 15 residues. CDR3 nucleotide sequence: TGTGCCAGCAGTCACCAACAGGGCTCGCTTCGGCCAGCTTTCTTT. It is translated as CASSHQQGSLRPAFF.

This clone was counted a single time. The rearrangement joins TRBV10-2 to TRBJ1-6, with D possibly TRBD1 on 5 matching bases. Between the trimmed V and J ends, which lost 7 bases and 10 bases, there was a span of 14 bases. From germline, CDR1 is WSHSY and CDR2 SAAADI. The CDR3 length is 13 residues. CDR3 region: CASMGGVRSPLHF. For the CDR3, the DNA is TGCGCCAGCATGGGAGGGGTTAGATCACCCCTCCACTTT.

This clone has more than one count but fewer than ten. The rearrangement uses TRBV7-9 and TRBJ1-1; TRBD1 matches 7 bases. Germline values: CDR1 SEHNR, CDR2 FQNEAQ (reference sequence). CDR3 size: 13 residues. J was trimmed by 4 bases and V by 6 bases; bases with no gene match: 5. CDR3 in DNA: TGTGCCAGCAGTTTGACAGGGATCACTGAAGCTTTCTTT. It encodes CASSLTGITEAFF.

This chain joins TRBV11-2 and TRBJ2-1, with D perhaps TRBD2 (6 bases). This CDR3 region has 12 residues. V lost 3 bases and J 9 bases, leaving 9 bases between the germline ends. Germline lookup yields CDR1 SGHAT and CDR2 FQNNGV. CDR3 nucleotide sequence: TGTGCCAGCAGCTTGGGGCGGGGTGAGCAGTTCTTC. It yields the protein CASSLGRGEQFF.

Concerning this clone itself: The sample has other DNA sequences that encode this CDR3 too. The rearrangement links TRBV10-3 to TRBJ2-7; 7 positions agree with TRBD2. The trim removed 2 bases at V and 3 bases at J, leaving 1 base unmatched. This CDR3 region has 13 residues. The germline gives CDR1 ENHRY, CDR2 SYGVKD. The chain's CDR3 is CAISEGRGYEQYV. In DNA form, the CDR3 reads TGTGCCATCAGTGAGGGGAGGGGCTACGAGCAGTACGTC.